Listed below are T cell receptor beta chains from one sample, sequenced in a study of beta chain features in type 1 diabetes. Profiling relied on immunoSEQ multiplex PCR, and the TCRdb table lists in-frame clones only, not all of them. The table has hundreds of thousands of clones, more than 13% seen once. Sequencing was carried out using naive CD4+ T cells from blood. These receptors came from a man aged 18 to 29 with type 1 diabetes. The conserved cysteine and the conserved F or W are not part of the CDR3 here. The D gene is left open where the match is weak. Only some rows state a clone size, as once, few, many or a class for expanded clones.

j_call: TRBJ2-5; v_call: TRBV7-2; clone_size: few; d_call: TRBD2; cdr3_aa: ASSSLAEETQY
j_call: TRBJ2-7; v_call: TRBV4-1; clone_size: few; d_call: TRBD1; cdr3_aa: ASSRTGTGSSYEQY
j_call: TRBJ2-1; v_call: TRBV10-3; clone_size: few; d_call: NA; cdr3_aa: AISVGGSGQTYNEQF
j_call: TRBJ2-1; v_call: TRBV4-2; clone_size: NA; d_call: TRBD2; cdr3_aa: ASSQDRLAGNEQF
j_call: TRBJ2-7; v_call: TRBV28; clone_size: few; d_call: TRBD1; cdr3_aa: ASSLQPGQGRYEQY
j_call: TRBJ1-1; v_call: TRBV7-2; clone_size: NA; d_call: NA; cdr3_aa: ASSFRNAGGTEAF
j_call: TRBJ2-4; v_call: TRBV5-1; clone_size: few; d_call: NA; cdr3_aa: ASSLGPMWANIQY
j_call: TRBJ2-7; v_call: TRBV7-2; clone_size: NA; d_call: TRBD2; cdr3_aa: ASSLVHPGLAAYEQY
j_call: TRBJ1-1; v_call: TRBV29-1; clone_size: NA; d_call: TRBD1; cdr3_aa: SVVRQGGTEAF
j_call: TRBJ2-5; v_call: TRBV30; clone_size: NA; d_call: NA; cdr3_aa: AWSVQGQSLYQETQY
j_call: TRBJ2-1; v_call: TRBV6-5; clone_size: NA; d_call: NA; cdr3_aa: ASSLTGQVYNEQF
j_call: TRBJ1-4; v_call: TRBV5-1; clone_size: NA; d_call: NA; cdr3_aa: ASSLAVGLGLF
j_call: TRBJ2-1; v_call: TRBV5-6; clone_size: few; d_call: NA; cdr3_aa: ASSLKGRNEQF
j_call: TRBJ2-5; v_call: TRBV4-2; clone_size: few; d_call: TRBD2; cdr3_aa: ASSQLAGGPETQY
j_call: TRBJ2-7; v_call: TRBV6-1; clone_size: once; d_call: TRBD1; cdr3_aa: ASSNTGGSEQY
j_call: TRBJ1-1; v_call: TRBV7-6; clone_size: NA; d_call: NA; cdr3_aa: ASSPRGDTEAF
j_call: TRBJ2-1; v_call: TRBV5-1; clone_size: few; d_call: NA; cdr3_aa: ASSLEGEAYNEQF
j_call: TRBJ1-1; v_call: TRBV9; clone_size: NA; d_call: TRBD1; cdr3_aa: ATGQGGTEAF
j_call: TRBJ1-1; v_call: TRBV5-1; clone_size: few; d_call: TRBD1; cdr3_aa: ASSLVRDRVMNTEAF
j_call: TRBJ2-3; v_call: TRBV29-1; clone_size: few; d_call: NA; cdr3_aa: SVFEVTQY
j_call: TRBJ1-1; v_call: TRBV5-1; clone_size: NA; d_call: NA; cdr3_aa: ASSSGTPNTEAF
j_call: TRBJ1-1; v_call: TRBV7-9; clone_size: NA; d_call: NA; cdr3_aa: ASSLGLIGEAF
j_call: TRBJ2-2; v_call: TRBV10-1; clone_size: few; d_call: NA; cdr3_aa: ASSEAKAGTTGELF
j_call: TRBJ2-4; v_call: TRBV6-5; clone_size: NA; d_call: TRBD2; cdr3_aa: NGGLALENIQY
j_call: TRBJ2-3; v_call: TRBV7-2; clone_size: few; d_call: TRBD2; cdr3_aa: ASIPSPAGGADTQY
j_call: TRBJ2-3; v_call: TRBV6-5; clone_size: once; d_call: NA; cdr3_aa: ASSYHGEDTQY
j_call: TRBJ1-1; v_call: TRBV6-1; clone_size: NA; d_call: NA; cdr3_aa: ASSEYTEAF
j_call: TRBJ2-1; v_call: TRBV19; clone_size: NA; d_call: NA; cdr3_aa: ASSKQYNEQF
j_call: TRBJ2-4; v_call: TRBV5-6; clone_size: few; d_call: NA; cdr3_aa: ASSYTSGTEY
j_call: TRBJ2-3; v_call: TRBV10-3; clone_size: few; d_call: NA; cdr3_aa: AIRLAEGPDTQY
j_call: TRBJ2-7; v_call: TRBV7-9; clone_size: NA; d_call: TRBD2; cdr3_aa: ASSLQGGSYEQY
j_call: TRBJ1-4; v_call: TRBV5-6; clone_size: NA; d_call: NA; cdr3_aa: ASSSLGAQEKLF